These 11 T cell receptor beta chains were sequenced from one sample in a study of cytomegalovirus exposure and HLA in healthy donors (dated by TCRdb to 2015 to 2018). The method was the immunoSEQ multiplex PCR assay. For the multiplex PCR, a mixture combining 60 forward primers for TCR Vbeta segments and 13 reverse primers for TCR Jbeta segments was used. This immuneACCESS table, as held by TCRdb, lists in-frame sequences with V and J called but not all clones. Of the missing ones, under half trace to an unresolved V gene in checked studies; the others have no known cause. The sample profile shows about 140,000 clones; 70% to 80% of them were found once. Jointly, the top ten make up approximately 15% of the sample. Sequenced: PBMCs. These receptors came from a woman between 40 and 55 years old in good health and CMV-seronegative.

The DNA of the CDR3 is TGTGCCAGCAGCACCCGGCCCGGGGGTACAGATACGCAGTATTTT. It specifies CASSTRPGGTDTQYF. This sequence joins TRBV7-2 and TRBJ2-3; D is perhaps TRBD2 (6 bases). V lost 5 bases and J lost 3, with 15 bases in between. Germline CDR1 reads SGHTA; CDR2 reads FQGNSA. CDR3 length equals 15 residues.

The chain uses TRBV5-1 and TRBJ2-5; 15 nucleotides match TRBD2. CDR1 SGHRS and CDR2 YFSETQ come from the germline V gene. V shed 3 bases and J 5 bases; nucleotides not matched to a gene: 11. This CDR3 spans 18 amino acids. In DNA form, the CDR3 reads TGCGCCAGCAGCTATACAGGGACTAGCGGGGGGCCCCGGGAGACCCAGTACTTC. Residues: CASSYTGTSGGPRETQYF.

The chain recombines TRBV4-2 with TRBJ2-5; D is undetermined. The CDR3 is 13 amino acids. V was cut by 4 bases and J by 2 bases, with 8 bases left in between. CDR1 and CDR2 (germline): LGHNA, YNFKEQ. The CDR3 DNA follows: TGTGCCAGCAGCCCGAGGTTGCAAGAGACCCAGTACTTC. This gives the protein CASSPRLQETQYF.

The gene calls are TRBV19 and TRBJ2-4, with 11 nucleotides matching TRBD2. Germline assignment: CDR1 LNHDA and CDR2 SQIVND (reference sequence). Losses at the gene ends were 5 bases for V and 0 bases for J; bases not matched to a gene: 9. The CDR3 spans 18 residues. The CDR3 nucleotides read TGTGCCAGTAGTCAAACTAGCGGGGGAGACCCAGCCAAAAACATTCAGTACTTC. It is translated as CASSQTSGGDPAKNIQYF.

The chain uses TRBV6-1 and TRBJ2-5; TRBD1 is a possible D gene (6 bases). The J call may be mistaken, given a closer DNA end match to TRBJ2-7. The germline CDR1 and CDR2 sequences are MNHNS and SASEGT. This CDR3 contains 13 residues. The CDR3 reads CASSSRGSYEQYF. The CDR3 DNA reads TGTGCCAGCAGTTCGAGGGGGTCCTACGAGCAGTACTTC.

This chain joins TRBV6-5 and TRBJ2-5; D is undetermined. V dropped 0 bases and J dropped 4 bases, with 9 bases sitting between them. The CDR3 runs 14 residues. Germline V CDR1 and CDR2: MNHEY, SVGAGI. CDR3 DNA sequence: TGTGCCAGCAGTTACTCGGTGGGCCGAGAGACCCAGTACTTC. This sequence encodes CASSYSVGRETQYF.

The chain uses TRBV11-3 and TRBJ2-5; TRBD2 matches at 15 bases. V shed 1 base and J 5 bases; nucleotides not matched to a gene: 8. The CDR3 totals 18 residues. CDR1 is SGHNT, CDR2 YENEEA, per germline. The CDR3 sequence is CASSLGWTSGGAGETQYF. The CDR3 DNA reads as TGTGCCAGCAGCTTAGGGTGGACTAGCGGGGGGGCTGGGGAGACCCAGTACTTC.

The CDR3 DNA reads TGTGCCAGCAGAATTACTAGCGCGAGCTCCTACGAGCAGTACTTC. Amino acids: CASRITSASSYEQYF. J is TRBJ2-7 and V is TRBV6-1; 7 bases align to TRBD2. This CDR3 has 15 residues. V trimming: 6 bases; J trimming: 0 bases; junction bases outside the gene matches: 8. The germline gives CDR1 MNHNS, CDR2 SASEGT.

The chain recombines TRBV2 with TRBJ2-5; D remains ambiguous. The CDR3 consists of 14 residues. CDR1 is SNHLY and CDR2 is FYNNEI in the germline V gene. V dropped 2 bases and J dropped 0 bases, with 7 bases sitting between them. CDR3 protein: CASSESRNQETQYF. CDR3 nucleotides: TGTGCCAGCAGTGAAAGTAGAAACCAAGAGACCCAGTACTTC.

A single count supports this clone. The chain has TRBV28 and TRBJ2-7, with TRBD1 matching over 8 bases. V shed 3 bases, J shed 4 bases, and the junction held 8 bases outside the gene matches. CDR1 and CDR2 (germline): MDHEN, SYDVKM. This CDR3 has 15 residues. The CDR3 bases are TGTGCCAGCAGTTTTTCAGCAGGGGGCGAGTACGAGCAGTACTTC. Translation gives CASSFSAGGEYEQYF.

The chain joins TRBV5-1 to TRBJ1-2; D is uncertain. The CDR3 has 14 amino acids. Trimming cost V 4 bases and J 1 base, with 11 bases left between them. Per the germline V gene, CDR1 is SGHRS and CDR2 is YFSETQ. The CDR3, as DNA: TGCGCCAGCAGCCGCCCCGAGGGTAACTATGGCTACACCTTC. This codes for CASSRPEGNYGYTF.